Shown below are 32 T cell receptor beta chains from a single sample sequenced in a study of OX40 agonist ivuxolimab in advanced cancers. This table comes from immunoSEQ multiplex PCR, and its TCRdb copy is limited to in-frame clones, with some not included. The sample contains tens of thousands of clones, roughly 80% of which appear only once. This sample comprised CD4+ or CD8+ T cells sorted from blood, obtained in a trial of the OX40 agonist ivuxolimab. Receptors originate from an adult with an advanced solid tumor such as melanoma, head and neck, liver or kidney cancer.

The genes are TRBV11-2 and TRBJ2-3, with a tentative D call TRBD2 (7 bases). Trimming cost V 8 bases and J 2 bases, with 20 bases left between them. Germline V CDR1 and CDR2: SGHAT, FQNNGV. This CDR3 has 16 amino acids. This CDR3 reads CASVRRGGITTDTQYF. The CDR3 coding sequence is TGTGCCAGCGTTAGGAGGGGGGGGATAACCACAGATACGCAGTATTTT.

The rearrangement joins TRBV6-1 to TRBJ1-3, with no clear D. CDR1 and CDR2 (germline): MNHNS, SASEGT. V was clipped by 10 bases and J by 0 bases, with 13 bases between them. This CDR3 is built from 14 residues. The DNA for the CDR3 is TGTGCCACCGCCCCCCCGCGCTCTGGAAACACCATATATTTT. Residues: CATAPPRSGNTIYF.

V and J are TRBV7-9 and TRBJ1-4, with TRBD1 as a possible D gene (5 bases). The CDR3 sequence is 14 residues long. Germline V CDR1 and CDR2: SEHNR, FQNEAQ (reference sequence). V was trimmed by 2 bases and J by 5 bases, leaving 9 bases between them. The CDR3 nucleotides read TGTGCCAGCAGCTTACCCCGGGACAATGAAAAACTGTTTTTT. This encodes CASSLPRDNEKLFF.

This clone showed up just a few times. CDR3 in amino acids: CASSLSAGGNYGYTF. The CDR3 DNA is TGTGCCAGCAGTTTATCGGCAGGGGGCAACTATGGCTACACCTTC. The chain employs TRBV27 and TRBJ1-2; 8 bases line up with TRBD1. Germline CDR1 is MNHEY and CDR2 is SMNVEV (reference sequence). The J segment lost 2 bases and the V segment lost 0 bases, leaving 2 bases of the junction unmatched. This CDR3 spans 15 amino acids.

The V gene is TRBV5-1, the J gene TRBJ2-5, with 8 bases lining up with TRBD1. The germline CDR1 and CDR2 sequences are SGHRS and YFSETQ. With V trimmed by 7 bases and J by 0 bases, 8 bases remained unmatched. This CDR3 is 15 amino acids long. This CDR3 is CASRPQGAYQETQYF. The CDR3 nucleotides read TGCGCCAGCCGACCCCAGGGGGCGTACCAAGAGACCCAGTACTTC.

V usage is TRBV7-8 and J usage is TRBJ1-2; no definite D call. Germline V gene lookup returns CDR1 SGHVS and CDR2 FQNEAQ. This CDR3 contains 14 residues. The V and J ends lost 6 bases and 0 bases respectively, with 11 bases between them. CDR3 DNA: TGTGCCAGCAGTCTTAACGGGGCTAACTATGGCTACACCTTC. As protein: CASSLNGANYGYTF.

The chain has TRBV6-5 and TRBJ2-7, with no clear D. Trimming cost V 0 bases and J 6 bases, with 9 bases left between them. This CDR3 region has 13 residues. Germline V gives CDR1 MNHEY, CDR2 SVGAGI. The CDR3 here is CASSYSVSGEQYF. In DNA, the CDR3 is TGTGCCAGCAGTTACTCGGTATCGGGCGAGCAGTACTTC.

V gene TRBV15 combines with J gene TRBJ1-1; no clear D. Germline V gene sequence: CDR1 LNHNV, CDR2 YYDKDF (reference sequence). V was trimmed by 0 bases and J by 4 bases, leaving 9 bases between them. The CDR3 has 14 amino acids. In nucleotides, the CDR3 is TGTGCCACCAGCAGAGATCGAGATATCACTGAAGCTTTCTTT. This encodes CATSRDRDITEAFF.

The chain links TRBV28 to TRBJ1-3; 10 bases line up with TRBD1. In germline, CDR1 is MDHEN, CDR2 SYDVKM. This CDR3 is built from 18 residues. Germline trimming cut 4 bases from V and 1 base from J; bases unmatched to any gene: 10. CDR3 amino acids: CASSSGQGRTYSGNTIYF. CDR3 in DNA: TGTGCCAGCAGTTCGGGACAGGGGAGGACATATTCTGGAAACACCATATATTTT.

V and J are TRBV7-2 and TRBJ2-7, with TRBD2 matching 9 bases. The CDR3 sequence is 15 residues long. The junction had 6 bases not matched to a gene; V was cut back by 3 bases and J by 3 bases. Per germline, CDR1 SGHTA and CDR2 FQGNSA. CDR3 sequence reads: CASSLGSGGLYEQYF. CDR3 nucleotides: TGTGCCAGCAGCTTGGGTAGCGGGGGACTCTACGAGCAGTACTTC.

This chain links TRBV7-9 with TRBJ2-6, with D unclear. Deletions cut 5 bases from V and 0 bases from J, with 5 bases between. Germline V gene lookup returns CDR1 SEHNR and CDR2 FQNEAQ (reference sequence). The CDR3 sequence is 14 residues long. CDR3 loop: CASSPVSGANVLTF. The CDR3 DNA follows: TGTGCCAGCAGCCCAGTCTCTGGGGCCAACGTCCTGACTTTC.

The V and J genes are TRBV5-1 and TRBJ2-5, with D maybe TRBD1 (6 bases). Trimming cost V 4 bases and J 4 bases, with 11 bases left between them. The CDR3 contains 13 residues. Per the germline V gene, CDR1 is SGHRS and CDR2 is YFSETQ. The CDR3 region has the DNA TGCGCCAGCAGCCCAGGGACAACAGAGACCCAGTACTTC. It specifies CASSPGTTETQYF.

V is TRBV27 and J is TRBJ2-3; D is possibly TRBD1 (6 bases). CDR1 is MNHEY, CDR2 SMNVEV, per germline (reference sequence). CDR3 length: 17 residues. V was shortened by 5 bases and J by 4 bases, with 22 bases between the two germline ends. The CDR3 is CASSPLQDSFSADTQYF. The CDR3 DNA is TGTGCCAGCAGTCCCCTCCAGGACAGCTTTTCCGCAGATACGCAGTATTTT.

This clone appeared a few times. The chain combines TRBV4-1 with TRBJ2-3; D ambiguous. Germline V CDR1 and CDR2: MGHRA, YSYEKL. The CDR3 is 15 residues long. The ends were cut back, 0 bases at V and 6 bases at J, with 13 bases in the middle. CDR3 DNA sequence: TGCGCCAGCAGCCAAGACACGTCAGCCACGGATACGCAGTATTTT. Amino acids: CASSQDTSATDTQYF.

The genes are TRBV7-8 and TRBJ2-2; TRBD1 aligns across 11 bases. CDR3 length equals 16 residues. The V segment lost 4 bases and the J segment 5 bases; nucleotides outside the gene matches: 6. The germline V gene encodes CDR1 SGHVS and CDR2 FQNEAQ. The CDR3 DNA is TGTGCCAGCAGCTCTCTGGGACAGGGGGGGACCGGGGAGCTGTTTTTT. Amino acid sequence: CASSSLGQGGTGELFF.

The chain uses TRBV9 and TRBJ1-2; D possibly corresponds to TRBD1 (5 bases). The CDR3 loop spans 14 amino acids. CDR1 is SGDLS, CDR2 YYNGEE, per germline. The V and J ends lost 0 bases and 9 bases respectively, with 15 bases between them. The CDR3 bases are TGTGCCAGCAGCGTAGACGGGGCGCGCCCGAGCTACACCTTC. This encodes CASSVDGARPSYTF.

V gene TRBV5-5 combines with J gene TRBJ1-4, with D tentatively TRBD1 (5 bases). V shed 0 bases and J shed 7 bases, with 13 bases lying between them. The CDR3 has 15 amino acids. Germline V gene sequence: CDR1 SGHKS, CDR2 YYEKEE (reference sequence). This CDR3 reads CASSLGGDSSEKLFF. The DNA for the CDR3 is TGTGCCAGCAGCTTGGGGGGTGACAGTTCTGAAAAACTGTTTTTT.

The V gene is TRBV11-2, the J gene TRBJ2-3; D remains unclear. This CDR3 contains 14 residues. Looked up from germline, CDR1 is SGHAT and CDR2 is FQNNGV. Trimming removed 1 base from V and 4 bases from J, with 9 bases in between. CDR3 loop: CASSLVGFSDTQYF. In DNA form, the CDR3 reads TGTGCCAGCAGCTTAGTTGGTTTCTCAGATACGCAGTATTTT. The full variable domain, completed using reference TRBV11-2 and TRBJ2-3, is EAGVAQSPRYKIIEKRQSVAFWCNPISGHATLYWYQQILGQGPKLLIQFQNNGVVDDSQLPKDRFSAERLKGVDSTLKIQPAKLEDSAVYLCASSLVGFSDTQYFGPGTRLTVL.

The CDR3 DNA follows: TGTGCCAGCAGCTTAAGTGGGCTGGAGCACGAGACCCAGTACTTC. Residues: CASSLSGLEHETQYF. The V gene is TRBV7-3, the J gene TRBJ2-5, with D uncertain. This CDR3 comprises 15 residues. Germline V lookup: CDR1 SGHTA, CDR2 FQGTGA. Deletions cut 1 base from V and 5 bases from J, with 14 bases between.

This rearrangement joins TRBV23-1 to TRBJ1-2; 8 bases are a match to TRBD1. TRBV23-1 is an ORF, with its function uncertain. The CDR3 is 15 amino acids. V was clipped by 2 bases and J by 7 bases; unmatched bases: 9. The CDR3 sequence: CASSQRPGTGCGYTF. The CDR3 DNA reads TGCGCCAGCAGTCAACGGCCCGGGACAGGTTGTGGCTACACCTTC.

This sequence joins TRBV6-1 and TRBJ1-2, with 7 bases aligning to TRBD1. This CDR3 has 14 residues. J lost 3 bases, V lost 3 bases, and 4 bases had no gene match. The germline CDR1 and CDR2 sequences are MNHNS and SASEGT. The CDR3 here is CASSESGTDYGYTF. DNA for the CDR3: TGTGCCAGCAGTGAGTCCGGGACAGACTATGGCTACACCTTC.

The chain couples TRBV11-3 to TRBJ1-6; D may be TRBD1 (6 bases). The germline V gene has CDR1 SGHNT and CDR2 YENEEA. V was cut by 8 bases and J by 11 bases, with 10 bases left in between. The CDR3 runs 11 residues. The CDR3 sequence is CASAQGTPLHF. As DNA, the CDR3 is TGTGCCAGCGCCCAGGGGACACCCCTCCACTTT.

The rearrangement links TRBV19 to TRBJ2-2; tentative D call: TRBD1 (6 bases). CDR1 is LNHDA and CDR2 is SQIVND in the germline V gene (reference sequence). The CDR3 has 14 amino acids. The V end was cut by 6 bases, the J end by 6 bases, with 14 bases between. The CDR3 DNA follows: TGTGCCAGTAGCATCACTCCAGGGGCCGGGGAGCTGTTTTTT. Translated: CASSITPGAGELFF.

This clone was seen only a few times. This sequence joins TRBV25-1 and TRBJ1-2, with D perhaps TRBD1 (5 bases). CDR1 is MGHDK, CDR2 SYGVNS, per germline. Trimming removed 6 bases from V and 4 bases from J, with 12 bases in between. The CDR3 totals 13 residues. The CDR3 region is CASSEAGRYGYTF. CDR3 nucleotide sequence: TGTGCCAGCAGCGAGGCAGGGCGCTATGGCTACACCTTC.

This rearrangement joins TRBV7-2 to TRBJ1-5; D might be TRBD1 (5 bases). V was cut by 5 bases and J by 5 bases, with 10 bases left in between. Germline lookup yields CDR1 SGHTA and CDR2 FQGNSA. The CDR3 contains 13 residues. The CDR3 sequence is CASSPGDDQPQHF. Written as DNA, the CDR3 is TGTGCCAGCAGCCCGGGGGATGATCAGCCCCAGCATTTT. The variable domain in full, with the rest retrieved from reference TRBV7-2 and TRBJ1-5, is GAGVSQSPSNKVTEKGKDVELRCDPISGHTALYWYRQSLGQGLEFLIYFQGNSAPDKSGLPSDRFSAERTGGSVSTLTIQRTQQEDSAVYLCASSPGDDQPQHFGDGTRLSIL.

The chain is built from TRBV18 and TRBJ2-1, with 16 nucleotides matching TRBD2. J gave up 3 bases and V 7 bases, and 9 bases lay outside the gene matches. The germline gives CDR1 KGHSH, CDR2 LQKENI. CDR3 length equals 18 residues. Here the CDR3 DNA reads TGTGCCAGCTGGGGACTAGCGGGGGGGTCTACCCACTACAATGAGCAGTTCTTC. Protein sequence: CASWGLAGGSTHYNEQFF.

V usage is TRBV6-4 and J usage is TRBJ2-7; 9 positions agree with TRBD2. V gave up 5 bases and J gave up 5 bases; unmatched junction bases: 7. The length of the CDR3 is 14 residues. CDR1 and CDR2 from the germline V gene are MRHNA and SNTAGT. The CDR3 DNA is TGTGCCAGCAGTCTTCTAGCGGGGCCCCACGAGCAGTACTTC. This translates into CASSLLAGPHEQYF.

The count of this clone is one. The rearrangement joins TRBV5-4 to TRBJ1-1, with a possible D match to TRBD1 (5 bases). Trimming shortened V by 2 bases and J by 6 bases, and 17 bases separated the two germline ends. CDR1 is SGHNT, CDR2 YYREEE, per germline (reference sequence). The CDR3 has 15 residues. CDR3 in DNA: TGTGCCAGCAGCTTACCGGCAGGGAGCTCGGCTGAAGCTTTCTTT. Translating gives CASSLPAGSSAEAFF.

This chain uses TRBV6-5 with TRBJ1-2; D is uncertain. CDR1 is MNHEY and CDR2 is SVGAGI in the germline V gene. V shed 8 bases and J shed 4 bases, with 8 bases lying between them. The CDR3 length is 11 residues. Here the CDR3 reads CASSDLYGYTF. The CDR3 region has the DNA TGTGCCAGCTCGGACCTCTATGGCTACACCTTC.

The chain links TRBV14 to TRBJ1-3; D is undetermined. This CDR3 comprises 14 residues. The germline V and J ends were trimmed by 4 bases and 1 base, with 8 bases remaining between them. Per the germline V gene, CDR1 is SGHDN and CDR2 is FVKESK. The CDR3 nucleotides read TGTGCCAGCAGCCCTACTACTTCTGGAAACACCATATATTTT. Protein: CASSPTTSGNTIYF.

This rearrangement joins TRBV7-9 to TRBJ2-3; TRBD2 matches 7 bases. CDR3 length equals 17 residues. The V gene's germline CDR1 is SEHNR and CDR2 FQNEAQ (reference sequence). V shed 6 bases, J shed 1 base, and the junction held 13 bases outside the gene matches. The CDR3 DNA follows: TGTGCCAGCAGGTCGGACTTCGCGGGGGAGGGCACAGATACGCAGTATTTT. Protein sequence: CASRSDFAGEGTDTQYF.

This clone was seen only once. DNA for the CDR3: TGTGCCAGCTCACCACCCGAGCGGGGGGGGACAGATACGCAGTATTTT. Protein: CASSPPERGGTDTQYF. This chain uses TRBV18 with TRBJ2-3, with 10 bases identical to TRBD2. This CDR3 is 16 amino acids long. The trim removed 0 bases at V and 3 bases at J, leaving 3 bases unmatched. Germline V CDR1 and CDR2: KGHSH, LQKENI.